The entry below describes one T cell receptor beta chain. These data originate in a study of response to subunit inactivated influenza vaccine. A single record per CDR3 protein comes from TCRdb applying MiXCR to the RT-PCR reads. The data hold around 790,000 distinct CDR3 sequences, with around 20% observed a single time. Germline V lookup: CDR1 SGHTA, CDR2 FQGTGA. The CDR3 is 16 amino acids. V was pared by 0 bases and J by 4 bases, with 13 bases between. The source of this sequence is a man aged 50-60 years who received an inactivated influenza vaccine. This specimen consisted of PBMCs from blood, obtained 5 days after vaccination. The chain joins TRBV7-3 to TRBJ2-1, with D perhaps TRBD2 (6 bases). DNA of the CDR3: TGTGCCAGCAGCTTAACTTCCGGGAGTGCTTACAATGAGCAGTTCTTC. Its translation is CASSLTSGSAYNEQFF.